This passage covers 15 T cell receptor beta chains from one sample sequenced in a study of CD8+ T cells in alopecia areata. RNA was isolated and reverse transcribed to cDNA, the sequencing template. Assay used: immunoSEQ multiplex PCR; TCRdb lists only in-frame clones, some missing. Sampling found about 270,000 clones, none seen once. Scientists pooled cutaneous lymph node cells and sorted them on CD4, CD8alpha, NKG2D, NKG2ACE and other markers. The sequencing sample was made of CD4+ T cells sorted from a lymph node. These receptors all come from a C3H/HeJ mouse with alopecia areata. The mice in this strain carry MHC haplotype H2-k.

This clone was counted a few times. Gene names follow the mouse nomenclature. Read sequence stops 4 residues before the CDR3 end, and the germline J gene provides the missing end. The chain is built from TRBV13-2 and TRBJ1-2; a weak D match, TRBD1 (6 bases). Germline V lookup: CDR1 NNHNN, CDR2 SYGAGS (reference sequence). This CDR3 is built from 14 residues. Trimming removed 0 bases at V and 3 bases at J, with 9 bases between. CDR3 sequence: CASGDAPGDSDYTF. The part of the CDR3 DNA that was read is TGTGCCAGCGGTGATGCTCCAGGGGACTCC.

This clone has a handful of counts. The listed genes are named as in mouse. The read stops 4 residues short of the end of the CDR3; the missing end is completed from the germline J gene. The gene calls are TRBV1 and TRBJ2-1, with TRBD2 matching over 8 bases. Germline assignment: CDR1 NSQYPW and CDR2 LRSPGD (reference sequence). The CDR3 extends over 15 amino acids. V lost 1 base and J lost 3; bases outside the gene matches: 2. CDR3 bases read: TGCACCTGCAGTGCAGTTCTGGGGGGCTATGCT. Translated, it gives CTCSAVLGGYA. The entire CDR3 reads CTCSAVLGGYAEQFF.

To note about this clone: Germline and genes here are mouse. The read ends 4 residues shy of where the CDR3 ends; the end is completed using the germline J gene. The chain links TRBV13-1 to TRBJ2-7; tentatively, D is TRBD2 (6 bases). The CDR3 has 12 amino acids. Per the germline V gene, CDR1 is NSHNY and CDR2 is SYGAGN. Incomplete CDR3 DNA: TGTGCCAGCAGGAACTGGGAATAT. Protein product: CASRNWEY. The entire CDR3 protein reads CASRNWEYEQYF.

Concerning this clone itself: Gene names are the mouse ones. The missing CDR3 end, 4 residues past where the read stops, is filled in from the germline J gene. The rearrangement links TRBV29 to TRBJ1-2; D might be TRBD1 (6 bases). Germline CDR1 MSHET, CDR2 SYDVDS. The CDR3 is 14 residues long. V lost 3 bases to trimming and J lost 4 bases, with 12 bases between them. The CDR3 sequence is CASSFSGEGSDYTF. The part of the CDR3 DNA that was read is TGTGCTAGCAGTTTCTCAGGGGAAGGCTCC.

Worth noting for this clone: These gene names are mouse names. The read halts 4 residues ahead of the CDR3 end, with the missing end drawn from the germline J gene. The V gene is TRBV13-1, the J gene TRBJ1-2; tentatively, D is TRBD1 (5 bases). Trimming took 1 base from V and 0 from J, leaving 10 bases between them. The CDR3 totals 15 residues. Germline loops: CDR1 NSHNY, CDR2 SYGAGN. The CDR3 spells CASSDSGHTNSDYTF. The sequenced part of the CDR3 DNA is TGTGCCAGCAGTGATAGTGGACATACAAACTCC.

In regard to this clone: The genes and germline here are from mouse. The CDR3 end falls 4 residues outside the read, so it is completed with the germline J gene. This sequence joins TRBV5 and TRBJ2-5, with 9 positions matching TRBD1. The germline gives CDR1 LGHNA, CDR2 YNLKQL (reference sequence). The CDR3 length is 15 residues. Germline trimming cut 4 bases from V and 3 bases from J; bases unmatched to any gene: 5. The covered CDR3 bases are TGTGCCAGCAGCCCCTCCGGGACAGGGCAAGAC. Amino acid sequence: CASSPSGTGQD. The complete CDR3 sequence is CASSPSGTGQDTQYF.

As for this clone: Gene names and germline refer to mouse. Read coverage stops 4 residues before the CDR3 terminus; the germline J gene supplies the remainder. This sequence joins TRBV13-2 and TRBJ2-1; weak D call: TRBD1 (6 bases). This CDR3 is 14 amino acids long. Looked up from germline, CDR1 is NNHNN and CDR2 is SYGAGS (reference sequence). The V gene lost 1 base and the J gene lost 6 bases, with 11 bases spanning the gap. The CDR3 DNA, read in part, is TGTGCCAGCGGTGATTACAGGGTGGGTGCT. Encoded protein: CASGDYRVGA. The full CDR3 protein is CASGDYRVGAEQFF.

With regard to this clone: Gene names refer to mouse genes. The read falls 4 residues short of the CDR3 end, and the missing part is taken from the germline J gene. J is TRBJ2-1 and V is TRBV13-1; TRBD2 aligns across 11 bases. The CDR3 is made up of 14 amino acids. Germline V gene sequence: CDR1 NSHNY, CDR2 SYGAGN. CDR3 DNA (partial): TGTGCCAGCAGACTGGGGGGGCGCGGGGCT. Amino acid sequence: CASRLGGRGA. The whole CDR3 sequence reads CASRLGGRGAEQFF.

This clone was detected only a few times. These gene names are mouse names. The read falls 4 residues short of the CDR3 end, and the missing part is taken from the germline J gene. The V and J genes are TRBV13-2 and TRBJ1-1, with D possibly matching TRBD1 (6 bases). V was clipped by 0 bases and J by 4 bases, with 10 bases between them. The V gene's germline CDR1 is NNHNN and CDR2 SYGAGS (reference sequence). The CDR3 spans 14 residues. CDR3 sequence reads: CASGDGTDSTEVFF. Partial CDR3 DNA: TGTGCCAGCGGTGATGGGACAGATAGCACA.

This clone was counted a few times. Mouse germline and gene names are used. The DNA ends 4 residues before the CDR3 does, and the rest of the CDR3 is filled in from the germline J gene. Other nucleotide sequences from this sample produce the same CDR3. The gene calls are TRBV1 and TRBJ2-5; TRBD1 matches 8 bases. The CDR3 loop spans 15 amino acids. From germline, CDR1 is NSQYPW and CDR2 LRSPGD (reference sequence). The CDR3 loop reads CTCSADPGGRDTQYF. The DNA read from the CDR3 is TGCACCTGCAGTGCAGACCCAGGGGGCAGGGAC.

This clone was seen a few times. Germline and genes here are mouse. Coverage ceases 4 residues before the CDR3 finishes, and the germline J gene fills in the end. Other nucleotide sequences from this sample produce the same CDR3. This chain uses TRBV31 with TRBJ2-5, with TRBD1 identical over 7 bases. Germline V CDR1 and CDR2: GKSSPN, SITVG. The CDR3 contains 13 residues. Unmatched junction bases numbered 1, after V lost 4 bases and J lost 0 bases. The CDR3 sequence: CAWTGGNQDTQYF. The sequenced CDR3 bases are TGTGCCTGGACAGGGGGTAACCAAGAC.

On this clone: Germline and genes: mouse. The sequence runs out 4 residues before the end of the CDR3; the remainder is reconstructed from the germline J gene. This chain connects TRBV13-2 to TRBJ2-3; 9 positions agree with TRBD2. Germline V gene sequence: CDR1 NNHNN, CDR2 SYGAGS (reference sequence). The V and J ends lost 0 bases and 0 bases, in that order; junction bases with no gene match: 2. The CDR3 spans 16 residues. CDR3 sequence: CASGDEGLGSAETLYF. Partial CDR3 DNA: TGTGCCAGCGGTGATGAGGGACTGGGTAGTGCAGAA.

This clone has more than one count but fewer than ten. Gene names refer to mouse genes. The same CDR3 arises from other DNA sequences in this sample as well. The CDR3 spells CASSADRGNYAEQFF. The covered CDR3 bases are TGTGCCAGCAGTGCAGACAGGGGAAACTATGCT. The V gene is TRBV13-1, the J gene TRBJ2-1; 8 nucleotides agree with TRBD1. Read data end 4 residues before the CDR3 end; the end is taken from the germline J gene. This CDR3 spans 15 amino acids. Germline V lookup: CDR1 NSHNY, CDR2 SYGAGN. Trimming took 3 bases from V and 1 from J; bases not matched to a gene: 3.

With regard to this clone: All gene names here are mouse names. This CDR3 reads CASTRTGSYEQYF. CDR3 DNA (partial): TGTGCCAGCACCCGGACAGGGTCCTAT. The chain uses TRBV13-3 and TRBJ2-7; 8 bases align to TRBD1. The CDR3 end lies 4 residues beyond the end of the read and is filled in from the germline J gene. CDR3 length: 13 amino acids. Trimming removed 6 bases from V and 1 base from J; junction bases left unmatched: 3. CDR1 is NNHDY and CDR2 is SYVADS in the germline V gene.

Note on this clone: Gene names refer to mouse genes. Sequencing ends 4 residues short of the CDR3 end; the germline J gene provides the rest. The chain recombines TRBV19 with TRBJ1-1; maybe TRBD1 (5 bases). V lost 6 bases to trimming and J lost 0 bases, with 12 bases between them. Germline values: CDR1 FNHDT, CDR2 SITEND (reference sequence). The CDR3 runs 14 residues. Partial CDR3 DNA: TGTGCCAGCACCGACGGACAAGCAAACACA. Its protein product is CASTDGQANT. The whole CDR3 reads CASTDGQANTEVFF. Drawing the rest from reference TRBV19 and TRBJ1-1, the complete variable domain is GGIITQTPKFLIGQEGQKLTLKCQQNFNHDTMYWYRQDSGKGLRLIYYSITENDLQKGDLSEGYDASREKKSSFSLTVTSAQKNEMAVFLCASTDGQANTEVFFGKGTRLTVV.